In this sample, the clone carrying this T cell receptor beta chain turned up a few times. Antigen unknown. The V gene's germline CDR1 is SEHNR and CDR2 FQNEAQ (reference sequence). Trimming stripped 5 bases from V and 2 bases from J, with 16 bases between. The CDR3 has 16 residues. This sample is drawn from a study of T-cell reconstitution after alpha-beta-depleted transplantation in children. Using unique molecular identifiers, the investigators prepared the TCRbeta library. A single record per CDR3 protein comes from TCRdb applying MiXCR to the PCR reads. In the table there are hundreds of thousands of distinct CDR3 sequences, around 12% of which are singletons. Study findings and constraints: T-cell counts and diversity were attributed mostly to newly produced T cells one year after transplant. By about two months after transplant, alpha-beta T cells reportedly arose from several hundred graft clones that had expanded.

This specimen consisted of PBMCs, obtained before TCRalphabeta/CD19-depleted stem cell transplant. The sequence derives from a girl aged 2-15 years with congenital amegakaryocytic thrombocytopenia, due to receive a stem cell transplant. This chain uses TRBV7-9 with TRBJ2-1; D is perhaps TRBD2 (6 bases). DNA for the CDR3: TGTGCCAGCAGCCCAAAGGAGGGCCTAGCCTACAATGAGCAGTTCTTC. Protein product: CASSPKEGLAYNEQFF.